The text below deals with one TCR beta chain. The data stem from a study of blood T cell repertoires in COVID-19. Study-wide background: Whether acute or convalescent, the COVID-19 samples came from the United States, Italy and Spain.

As originally analysed: Counts of nucleated cells, estimated from reference gene primer amplification, were obtained. Data came from immunoSEQ multiplex PCR; TCRdb stores just in-frame clones and leaves some out. V, J and clone size were drawn from that table, and D and trimming were deduced from the DNA. Of some 58,000 clones listed, about 91% are singletons. The clonotype originates from a man aged 45-65 years with active COVID-19. The sequenced sample consisted of peripheral blood.

The CDR3 sequence is CASSLKWGLAGGSAYEQYF. The CDR3 region has the DNA TGTGCCAGCAGCTTAAAGTGGGGGCTAGCGGGAGGCTCCGCCTACGAGCAGTACTTC. The genes are TRBV7-3 and TRBJ2-7; 11 bases are a match to TRBD2. This CDR3 spans 19 amino acids. Germline loops: CDR1 SGHTA, CDR2 FQGTGA. J lost 2 bases, V lost 1 base, and 13 bases had no gene match.